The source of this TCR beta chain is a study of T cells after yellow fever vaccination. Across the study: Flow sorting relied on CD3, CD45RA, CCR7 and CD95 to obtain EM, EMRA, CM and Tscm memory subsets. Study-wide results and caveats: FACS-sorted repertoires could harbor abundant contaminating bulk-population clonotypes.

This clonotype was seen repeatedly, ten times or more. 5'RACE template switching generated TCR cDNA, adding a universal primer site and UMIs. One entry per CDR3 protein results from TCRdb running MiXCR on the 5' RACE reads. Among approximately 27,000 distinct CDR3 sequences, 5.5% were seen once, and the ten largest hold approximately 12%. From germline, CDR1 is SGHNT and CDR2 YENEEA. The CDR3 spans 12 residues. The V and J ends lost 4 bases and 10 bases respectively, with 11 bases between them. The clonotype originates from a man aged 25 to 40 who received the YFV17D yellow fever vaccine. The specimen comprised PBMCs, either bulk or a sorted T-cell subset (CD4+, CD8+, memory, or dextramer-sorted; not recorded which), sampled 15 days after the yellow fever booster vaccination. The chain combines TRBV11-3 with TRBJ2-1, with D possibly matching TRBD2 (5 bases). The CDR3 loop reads CASSWGSGEQFF. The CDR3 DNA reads TGTGCCAGCAGCTGGGGTTCGGGAGAGCAGTTCTTC. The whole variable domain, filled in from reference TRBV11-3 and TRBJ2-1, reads EAGVVQSPRYKIIEKKQPVAFWCNPISGHNTLYWYLQNLGQGPELLIRYENEEAVDDSQLPKDRFSAERLKGVDSTLKIQPAELGDSAVYLCASSWGSGEQFFGPGTRLTVL.